These T cell receptor beta chains were read from a single sample in a study of cytomegalovirus exposure and HLA in healthy donors. The data were produced by immunoSEQ multiplex PCR, yet TCRdb's version contains in-frame clones alone and is incomplete. The sample yields about 160,000 clones, roughly 80% seen once. The sequenced material came from PBMCs. These receptors all stem from a female donor in good health and CMV-seronegative. CDR3s include the opening cysteine and the closing phenylalanine or tryptophan. D genes are given only for firm matches. Not every row has a clone size; where given, it reads once, few, many or a size class.

len: 15
d_gene: TRBD2
abundance: .
v_gene: TRBV7-3
j_gene: TRBJ2-7
CDR3nt: TGTGCCAGCAGCGAATCCCAACTAGCGGGGGACGAGCAGTACTTC
CDR3aa: CASSESQLAGDEQYF

len: 13
d_gene: .
abundance: .
v_gene: TRBV4-1
j_gene: TRBJ2-1
CDR3nt: TGCGCCAGCAGCCAAGTCCGCACTGCGCGGCAGTTCTTC
CDR3aa: CASSQVRTARQFF

len: 12
d_gene: .
abundance: few
v_gene: TRBV6-5
j_gene: TRBJ2-3
CDR3nt: TGTGCCAGTGGACTAATGAGAGATACGCAGTATTTT
CDR3aa: CASGLMRDTQYF

len: 15
d_gene: TRBD2
abundance: .
v_gene: TRBV6-5
j_gene: TRBJ2-1
CDR3nt: TGTGCCAGCAGTTACCCTAGGGGAGGGGACAATGAGCAGTTCTTC
CDR3aa: CASSYPRGGDNEQFF

len: 15
d_gene: TRBD1
abundance: .
v_gene: TRBV6-5
j_gene: TRBJ1-4
CDR3nt: TGTGCCAGCAGCGCTGGACAGGCGGCTAATGAAAAACTGTTTTTT
CDR3aa: CASSAGQAANEKLFF

len: 12
d_gene: .
abundance: once
v_gene: TRBV6-5
j_gene: TRBJ1-2
CDR3nt: TGTGCCAGCAGGGTTAACACGGGGGGCTACACCTTC
CDR3aa: CASRVNTGGYTF

len: 16
d_gene: TRBD2
abundance: few
v_gene: TRBV27
j_gene: TRBJ2-1
CDR3nt: TGTGCCAGCAGTACCCTTAGCGGGAGCGATTACAATGAGCAGTTCTTC
CDR3aa: CASSTLSGSDYNEQFF

len: 16
d_gene: TRBD1
abundance: .
v_gene: TRBV18
j_gene: TRBJ1-1
CDR3nt: TGTGCCAGCTCACCACCGCAGGGGGCATTTTGGGGTGAAGCTTTCTTT
CDR3aa: CASSPPQGAFWGEAFF

len: 13
d_gene: .
abundance: few
v_gene: TRBV6-4
j_gene: TRBJ1-1
CDR3nt: TGTGCCAGCTCGGGGGAAGCAGGAACTGAAGCTTTCTTT
CDR3aa: CASSGEAGTEAFF

len: 15
d_gene: .
abundance: .
v_gene: TRBV19
j_gene: TRBJ1-2
CDR3nt: TGTGCCAGTAGTATAGACACTGAACTGAACTATGGCTACACCTTC
CDR3aa: CASSIDTELNYGYTF

len: 14
d_gene: .
abundance: .
v_gene: TRBV6-1
j_gene: TRBJ1-6
CDR3nt: TGTGCCAGCAGTGAAGCAGCCACGAATTCACCCCTCCACTTT
CDR3aa: CASSEAATNSPLHF

len: 11
d_gene: .
abundance: .
v_gene: TRBV6-5
j_gene: TRBJ1-2
CDR3nt: TGTGCCAGCGAGGGCTCCTATGGCTACACCTTC
CDR3aa: CASEGSYGYTF

len: 14
d_gene: .
abundance: .
v_gene: TRBV6-1
j_gene: TRBJ2-3
CDR3nt: TGTGCCACCAGTGGTCTGACGGCGGCAGATACGCAGTATTTT
CDR3aa: CATSGLTAADTQYF

len: 15
d_gene: .
abundance: .
v_gene: TRBV18
j_gene: TRBJ2-2
CDR3nt: TGTGCCAGCTCACCCGGTCAGGGAGGCACCGGGGAGCTGTTTTTT
CDR3aa: CASSPGQGGTGELFF

len: 13
d_gene: TRBD1
abundance: .
v_gene: TRBV6-6
j_gene: TRBJ1-6
CDR3nt: TGTGCCAGCACTCAGGGGGGAAATTCACCCCTCCACTTT
CDR3aa: CASTQGGNSPLHF

len: 14
d_gene: .
abundance: .
v_gene: TRBV6-5
j_gene: TRBJ2-2
CDR3nt: TGTGCCAGCAGTTACTCTGTGGGAGCCGGGGAGCTGTTTTTT
CDR3aa: CASSYSVGAGELFF

len: 14
d_gene: TRBD2
abundance: .
v_gene: TRBV2
j_gene: TRBJ2-7
CDR3nt: TGTGCCATCCGCAGGACTAGCGGGGTTCCCGAGCAGTACTTC
CDR3aa: CAIRRTSGVPEQYF

len: 15
d_gene: TRBD2
abundance: .
v_gene: TRBV6-5
j_gene: TRBJ2-7
CDR3nt: TGTGCCAGCAGCCCCGTAGTAGCGGGAGGGAACGAGCAGTACTTC
CDR3aa: CASSPVVAGGNEQYF

len: 17
d_gene: .
abundance: .
v_gene: TRBV19
j_gene: TRBJ1-3
CDR3nt: TGTGCCAGTAGTATAGATGGGCGGGTCAACTCTGGAAACACCATATATTTT
CDR3aa: CASSIDGRVNSGNTIYF

len: 15
d_gene: .
abundance: .
v_gene: TRBV4-3
j_gene: TRBJ1-2
CDR3nt: TGCGCCAGCAGCCAAGATCGAGGGAGGGACTATGGCTACACCTTC
CDR3aa: CASSQDRGRDYGYTF

len: 13
d_gene: .
abundance: .
v_gene: TRBV15
j_gene: TRBJ2-7
CDR3nt: TGTGCCACCAGCAGAGATGGAGGTACCGAGCAGTACTTC
CDR3aa: CATSRDGGTEQYF

len: 14
d_gene: .
abundance: once
v_gene: TRBV11-2
j_gene: TRBJ2-7
CDR3nt: TGTGCCAGCAGCTTAGTTTCGGAGACCTACGAGCAGTACTTC
CDR3aa: CASSLVSETYEQYF

len: 12
d_gene: TRBD2
abundance: .
v_gene: TRBV6-1
j_gene: TRBJ2-7
CDR3nt: TGTGCCAGCATGTGGACGAGCGGGGCATGGTACTTC
CDR3aa: CASMWTSGAWYF

len: 13
d_gene: .
abundance: .
v_gene: TRBV5-4
j_gene: TRBJ1-1
CDR3nt: TGTGCCAGCAGACCCGGACAGAACACTGAAGCTTTCTTT
CDR3aa: CASRPGQNTEAFF

len: 14
d_gene: .
abundance: .
v_gene: TRBV14
j_gene: TRBJ2-7
CDR3nt: TGTGCCAGCCGTCCCTCAGGCCAGGGGTACGAGCAGTACTTC
CDR3aa: CASRPSGQGYEQYF

len: 13
d_gene: .
abundance: .
v_gene: TRBV2
j_gene: TRBJ2-7
CDR3nt: TGTGCCAGCAGTGACCCGGGCTCCTACGAGCAGTACTTC
CDR3aa: CASSDPGSYEQYF

len: 15
d_gene: TRBD1
abundance: few
v_gene: TRBV5-1
j_gene: TRBJ1-4
CDR3nt: TGCGCCAGCAGCCCCTACAGGGGTAATAATGAAAAACTGTTTTTT
CDR3aa: CASSPYRGNNEKLFF

len: 14
d_gene: TRBD2
abundance: .
v_gene: TRBV2
j_gene: TRBJ2-7
CDR3nt: TGTGCCAGCAGCCTCCTAGCGGGAGTATCCGAGCAGTACTTC
CDR3aa: CASSLLAGVSEQYF

len: 16
d_gene: TRBD2
abundance: .
v_gene: TRBV11-2
j_gene: TRBJ2-1
CDR3nt: TGTGCCAGCAGCTTAGCCGGGAGGGGCTTCTACAATGAGCAGTTCTTC
CDR3aa: CASSLAGRGFYNEQFF

len: 15
d_gene: .
abundance: once
v_gene: TRBV7-8
j_gene: TRBJ1-5
CDR3nt: TGTGCCAGCAGCCCTACGACAGGTTTCGGTCAGCCCCAGCATTTT
CDR3aa: CASSPTTGFGQPQHF

len: 15
d_gene: .
abundance: few
v_gene: TRBV4-3
j_gene: TRBJ2-1
CDR3nt: TGCGCCAGCAGCCAAGAGGGGGGCTCCTACAATGAGCAGTTCTTC
CDR3aa: CASSQEGGSYNEQFF

len: 17
d_gene: TRBD1
abundance: .
v_gene: TRBV28
j_gene: TRBJ1-2
CDR3nt: TGTGCCAGCTTAGGGGGGGACAGGGGGCCTTTCGTCTATGGCTACACCTTC
CDR3aa: CASLGGDRGPFVYGYTF

len: 14
d_gene: .
abundance: .
v_gene: TRBV5-4
j_gene: TRBJ2-7
CDR3nt: TGTGCCAGCAGCTTGGAGCCGGGGTCGGTCGAGCAGTACTTC
CDR3aa: CASSLEPGSVEQYF

len: 15
d_gene: .
abundance: .
v_gene: TRBV27
j_gene: TRBJ1-1
CDR3nt: TGTGCCAGCAGTTTATTGGGGACAATCCTCACTGAAGCTTTCTTT
CDR3aa: CASSLLGTILTEAFF

len: 14
d_gene: .
abundance: .
v_gene: TRBV6-1
j_gene: TRBJ1-1
CDR3nt: TGTGCCAGCAGTGAAGTTACAGTCCCCCCTCAAGCTTTCTTT
CDR3aa: CASSEVTVPPQAFF

len: 13
d_gene: TRBD1
abundance: .
v_gene: TRBV6-5
j_gene: TRBJ1-1
CDR3nt: TGTGCCAGCAGTTTAGGACAGGGCACTGAAGCTTTCTTT
CDR3aa: CASSLGQGTEAFF

len: 15
d_gene: .
abundance: .
v_gene: TRBV6-5
j_gene: TRBJ2-6
CDR3nt: TGTGCCAGCAGCCTTACAGGGCCTGGGGCCAACGTCCTGACTTTC
CDR3aa: CASSLTGPGANVLTF

len: 14
d_gene: .
abundance: .
v_gene: TRBV7-8
j_gene: TRBJ2-3
CDR3nt: TGTGCCAGCAGCTTAGGACACCTCACAGATACGCAGTATTTT
CDR3aa: CASSLGHLTDTQYF

len: 13
d_gene: TRBD1
abundance: .
v_gene: TRBV18
j_gene: TRBJ2-7
CDR3nt: TGTGCCAGCTCACCAGCACAGGGGTACGAGCAGTACTTC
CDR3aa: CASSPAQGYEQYF

len: 17
d_gene: TRBD2
abundance: .
v_gene: TRBV7-9
j_gene: TRBJ2-6
CDR3nt: TGTTCCAGCAGCTTTGGCGGGGGGCACTCTGGGGCCAACGTCCTGACTTTC
CDR3aa: CSSSFGGGHSGANVLTF

len: 13
d_gene: TRBD2
abundance: .
v_gene: TRBV27
j_gene: TRBJ2-4
CDR3nt: TGTGCCAGCAAGAGCGGGGCAGGGAACATTCAGTACTTC
CDR3aa: CASKSGAGNIQYF

len: 17
d_gene: .
abundance: .
v_gene: TRBV5-4
j_gene: TRBJ2-7
CDR3nt: TGTGCCAGCAGCTCGGACCGATGGGCAGGGAAGAATGACGAGCAGTACTTC
CDR3aa: CASSSDRWAGKNDEQYF

len: 13
d_gene: .
abundance: .
v_gene: TRBV5-5
j_gene: TRBJ1-2
CDR3nt: TGTGCCAGCAGCTTGGAACAGCCCTATGGCTACACCTTC
CDR3aa: CASSLEQPYGYTF

len: 17
d_gene: .
abundance: .
v_gene: TRBV10-1
j_gene: TRBJ2-5
CDR3nt: TGCGCCAGCAGTGAAGTAGCGGCGCGGTGGGCTTCGGAGACCCAGTACTTC
CDR3aa: CASSEVAARWASETQYF